This T cell receptor beta chain was recorded in a study of blood T cell repertoires in COVID-19. Turning to the study itself: Samples came from the United States, Italy and Spain, spanning acute and convalescent COVID-19. The analysed material was cDNA or gDNA that came from T cells, B-cell-depleted T cells, or PBMCs.

Germline V gives CDR1 MNHNY, CDR2 SVGAGI (reference sequence). This CDR3 comprises 15 residues. The V gene lost 6 bases and the J gene lost 5 bases, with 16 bases spanning the gap. TCRdb keeps only in-frame clones here, not all; method: immunoSEQ multiplex PCR. Of about 160,000 clones in the sample, roughly 93% were seen once. The sequencing input was peripheral blood. The clonotype comes from a woman between 50 and 59 years old with acute or convalescent COVID-19. This chain links TRBV6-6 with TRBJ2-2, with TRBD2 as a possible D gene (5 bases). The CDR3 DNA follows: TGTGCCAGCAGGTTGGACCCCACTAGGACCGGGGAGCTGTTTTTT. As protein: CASRLDPTRTGELFF.